These 21 T cell receptor beta chains originate from one sample sequenced in a study of cytomegalovirus exposure and HLA in healthy donors. TCRdb keeps only in-frame clones here, not all; method: immunoSEQ multiplex PCR. The sample has about 330,000 clones; roughly 85% are singletons. Material: PBMCs. The receptors come from a woman under 30 in good health and CMV-seronegative.

The rearrangement uses TRBV7-9 and TRBJ2-4; D is uncertain. With 8 bases removed from V and 1 base from J, the gap between germline ends came to 12 bases. The CDR3 consists of 14 residues. From germline, CDR1 is SEHNR and CDR2 FQNEAQ (reference sequence). In nucleotides, the CDR3 is TGTGCCAGCGCCGGTGAGTCCGCCAAAAACATTCAGTACTTC. Translating it yields CASAGESAKNIQYF.

The chain recombines TRBV19 with TRBJ2-7, with a tentative D call TRBD2 (5 bases). V was pared by 6 bases and J by 4 bases, with 19 bases between. The V gene's germline CDR1 is LNHDA and CDR2 SQIVND (reference sequence). This CDR3 region has 15 residues. The CDR3 sequence: CASSKPGSLQYEQYF. The DNA for the CDR3 is TGTGCCAGTAGCAAACCGGGATCCTTACAGTACGAGCAGTACTTC.

The chain carries TRBV4-3 and TRBJ1-4; D is perhaps TRBD1 (6 bases). The CDR3 sequence is 18 residues long. Germline V gene lookup returns CDR1 LGHNA and CDR2 YSLEER. Trimming took off 0 bases at V and 1 base at J, with 15 bases between the two ends. Here the CDR3 reads CASSQDRTYRETNEKLFF. The CDR3 bases are TGCGCCAGCAGCCAAGACCGGACTTACAGGGAAACTAATGAAAAACTGTTTTTT.

This chain connects TRBV7-6 to TRBJ2-6; 8 bases match TRBD1. The CDR3 covers 15 residues. Germline V CDR1 and CDR2: SGHVS, FNYEAQ. V dropped 11 bases and J dropped 0; count of bases not matched to a gene: 6. CDR3 in DNA: TGTGCCTCAGGGGGCTCCAGCTCTGGGGCCAACGTCCTGACTTTC. As protein: CASGGSSSGANVLTF.

The rearrangement uses TRBV5-6 and TRBJ2-7; 10 bases are a match to TRBD2. The CDR3 has 14 residues. The germline V gene encodes CDR1 SGHDT and CDR2 YYEEEE. Germline trimming cut 0 bases from V and 6 bases from J; bases unmatched to any gene: 3. The CDR3: CASSLGLAGAEQYF. The CDR3 nucleotides read TGTGCCAGCAGCTTGGGGCTAGCGGGAGCCGAGCAGTACTTC.

This chain joins TRBV6-1 and TRBJ2-7; weak D call: TRBD1 (6 bases). Germline CDR1 reads MNHNS; CDR2 reads SASEGT. The CDR3 is made up of 16 amino acids. With 0 bases removed from V and 4 bases from J, the gap between germline ends came to 16 bases. The CDR3 region has the DNA TGTGCCAGCAGTGAAGCGCAGGGGCCCAAAGTTTACGAGCAGTACTTC. Its protein is CASSEAQGPKVYEQYF.

The CDR3: CASSLMYNTEAFF. The CDR3 nucleotides are TGTGCCAGCAGCTTAATGTATAACACTGAAGCTTTCTTT. This rearrangement joins TRBV11-3 to TRBJ1-1; unclear D gene. Deletions cut 2 bases from V and 2 bases from J, with 6 bases between. Germline V gene data show CDR1 as SGHNT and CDR2 as YENEEA. The CDR3 is made up of 13 amino acids. Using reference TRBV11-3 and TRBJ1-1 for the parts outside the CDR3, the full variable domain is EAGVVQSPRYKIIEKKQPVAFWCNPISGHNTLYWYLQNLGQGPELLIRYENEEAVDDSQLPKDRFSAERLKGVDSTLKIQPAELGDSAVYLCASSLMYNTEAFFGQGTRLTVV.

This CDR3 is CASAPQGSEETQYF. DNA for the CDR3: TGCGCCAGCGCACCACAGGGAAGCGAAGAGACCCAGTACTTC. The chain joins TRBV5-1 to TRBJ2-5; D may be TRBD1 (6 bases). The ends were cut back, 7 bases at V and 3 bases at J, with 16 bases in the middle. Germline V CDR1 and CDR2: SGHRS, YFSETQ. This CDR3 is 14 amino acids long.

In the case of this clone: At one boundary the junction diverges from the germline segment, which might be a read error. J is TRBJ1-5 and V is TRBV7-7; 7 nucleotides align to TRBD1. The CDR3 has 21 residues. CDR1 and CDR2 (germline): SSHAT, FNYEAQ (reference sequence). This CDR3 reads CASSPGSLRSGGESGNQPQHF. CDR3 nucleotides: TGTGCTAGCAGCCCAGGTTCCCTCCGGTCAGGGGGAGAATCTGGCAATCAGCCCCAGCATTTT.

This chain links TRBV6-5 with TRBJ2-1; tentative D call: TRBD2 (5 bases). V lost 7 bases, J lost 0 bases, and 10 bases lay in between. Germline assignment: CDR1 MNHEY and CDR2 SVGAGI. The CDR3 is 14 amino acids. The CDR3 DNA reads TGTGCCAGCAAGGTGGGGAGCTCCTACAATGAGCAGTTCTTC. Translation gives CASKVGSSYNEQFF.

V gene TRBV4-1 combines with J gene TRBJ1-1; TRBD1 matches 9 bases. Germline CDR1 MGHRA, CDR2 YSYEKL. The CDR3 is 14 residues long. The ends lost 1 base at V and 4 bases at J; junction bases unmatched: 1. The CDR3 spells CASSQGDRVTEAFF. The CDR3 DNA follows: TGCGCCAGCAGCCAAGGGGACAGGGTCACTGAAGCTTTCTTT.

This clone was counted a few times. This chain links TRBV6-5 with TRBJ1-1, with D maybe TRBD1 (5 bases). Germline V lookup: CDR1 MNHEY, CDR2 SVGAGI. The CDR3 loop spans 13 amino acids. V lost 4 bases and J 1 base, leaving 7 bases between the germline ends. The CDR3 DNA reads as TGTGCCAGCAGTTCACAGGAGAACACTGAAGCTTTCTTT. Translating gives CASSSQENTEAFF.

In its sample, this clone was seen once. The CDR3 spells CASSSGGTGRHEQYF. CDR3 bases: TGTGCCAGCAGCTCCGGCGGGACAGGGAGACACGAGCAGTACTTC. The rearrangement links TRBV28 to TRBJ2-7; 9 positions agree with TRBD1. The CDR3 totals 15 residues. The V gene end was trimmed by 6 bases and the J gene end by 5 bases; junction bases not matched to a gene: 11. Per the germline V gene, CDR1 is MDHEN and CDR2 is SYDVKM.

The rearrangement joins TRBV7-9 to TRBJ1-5; possibly TRBD1 for D (5 bases). CDR1 SEHNR and CDR2 FQNEAQ come from the germline V gene (reference sequence). Trimming took off 5 bases at V and 2 bases at J, with 16 bases between the two ends. The CDR3 extends over 16 amino acids. The CDR3 region is CASSLMGGAGNQPQHF. The CDR3 bases are TGTGCCAGCAGCCTCATGGGAGGGGCCGGCAATCAGCCCCAGCATTTT.

V gene TRBV2 combines with J gene TRBJ2-1, with 13 nucleotides matching TRBD2. The CDR3 runs to 16 residues. The germline CDR1 and CDR2 sequences are SNHLY and FYNNEI. Trimming removed 11 bases from V and 3 bases from J; junction bases left unmatched: 10. CDR3 loop: CASRTSGRSSYNEQFF. CDR3 bases: TGTGCCTCCCGGACTAGCGGGAGAAGTAGCTACAATGAGCAGTTCTTC.

For the CDR3, the DNA is TGTGCCAGCAGCAGAGGGACTAGCGGGAGTGGCAATGAGCAGTTCTTC. Translated, it gives CASSRGTSGSGNEQFF. The J gene is TRBJ2-1, the V gene TRBV11-3; 14 nucleotides match TRBD2. CDR3 length: 16 amino acids. V lost 5 bases, J lost 6 bases, and 6 bases stayed unmatched. Germline V lookup: CDR1 SGHNT, CDR2 YENEEA.

This rearrangement joins TRBV19 to TRBJ1-5; D might be TRBD1 (5 bases). Trimming stripped 0 bases from V and 0 bases from J, with 6 bases between. CDR3 size: 15 residues. Germline CDR1 is LNHDA and CDR2 is SQIVND (reference sequence). This CDR3 reads CASSIDRDSNQPQHF. The DNA for the CDR3 is TGTGCCAGTAGTATAGACAGGGATAGCAATCAGCCCCAGCATTTT.

The CDR3 sequence is CASSEGVGGSYEQYF. The CDR3 DNA sequence: TGTGCCAGCAGTGAAGGGGTGGGAGGGTCCTACGAGCAGTACTTC. This chain links TRBV6-1 with TRBJ2-7; 7 positions match TRBD2. This CDR3 has 15 amino acids. Germline CDR1 and CDR2: MNHNS and SASEGT. Trimming at V came to 1 base and at J to 1 base, leaving 4 bases not matched to a gene.

The V and J genes are TRBV29-1 and TRBJ2-3; 7 bases line up with TRBD1. The germline V gene has CDR1 SQVTM and CDR2 ANQGSEA. J gave up 0 bases and V 4 bases, and 10 bases lay outside the gene matches. The CDR3 is 16 amino acids. The CDR3 loop is CSVVGGPTTSTDTQYF. The CDR3 nucleotides read TGCAGCGTTGTAGGGGGCCCCACCACTAGCACAGATACGCAGTATTTT.

The chain carries TRBV5-4 and TRBJ2-5; 9 positions agree with TRBD2. Germline V gives CDR1 SGHNT, CDR2 YYREEE (reference sequence). The V segment lost 4 bases and the J segment 5 bases; nucleotides outside the gene matches: 9. This CDR3 region has 15 residues. CDR3 nucleotide sequence: TGTGCCAGCAGCGACCCTAGCGGGAAGGGCGAGACCCAGTACTTC. This encodes CASSDPSGKGETQYF.

The chain joins TRBV18 to TRBJ2-3; 8 nucleotides match TRBD1. Looked up from germline, CDR1 is KGHSH and CDR2 is LQKENI. The CDR3 covers 15 residues. After removal of 2 bases from V and 2 bases from J, the junction contained 3 bases not matched to a gene. The CDR3 here is CASSPRDRTTDTQYF. The DNA of the CDR3 is TGTGCCAGCTCACCAAGGGACAGGACCACAGATACGCAGTATTTT.